This T cell receptor (beta chain) appears in the sequencing data of a study of shared T cell receptors in the human thymus. The trim removed 2 bases at V and 4 bases at J, leaving 13 bases unmatched. CDR1 is SEHNR and CDR2 is FQNEAQ in the germline V gene (reference sequence). This CDR3 spans 17 amino acids. Sequencing was performed with immunoSEQ multiplex PCR; in TCRdb, only in-frame clones are kept and a portion is missing. The repertoire holds hundreds of thousands of clones, with about 89% as singletons. The data were also submitted as part of a second study, on human thymus T cells. From that report: Healthy Finnish infants undergoing corrective surgery for congenital heart defects were the donors. Blood and thymic repertoires both appeared biased in V and J gene usage. Highly overlapping thymic repertoires among unrelated individuals were reported in related research.

The TCR was taken from a boy under two years old with a congenital heart defect. The specimen sequenced was thymocytes. The chain has TRBV7-9 and TRBJ1-1, with 7 bases that match TRBD1. CDR3 DNA: TGTGCCAGCAGCTTAATTATGAGGAGGGCAGGGGGCACTGAAGCTTTCTTT. Translation gives CASSLIMRRAGGTEAFF. Filled out from reference TRBV7-9 and TRBJ1-1, the complete variable domain reads DTGVSQNPRHKITKRGQNVTFRCDPISEHNRLYWYRQTLGQGPEFLTYFQNEAQLEKSRLLSDRFSAERPKGSFSTLEIQRTEQGDSAMYLCASSLIMRRAGGTEAFFGQGTRLTVV.